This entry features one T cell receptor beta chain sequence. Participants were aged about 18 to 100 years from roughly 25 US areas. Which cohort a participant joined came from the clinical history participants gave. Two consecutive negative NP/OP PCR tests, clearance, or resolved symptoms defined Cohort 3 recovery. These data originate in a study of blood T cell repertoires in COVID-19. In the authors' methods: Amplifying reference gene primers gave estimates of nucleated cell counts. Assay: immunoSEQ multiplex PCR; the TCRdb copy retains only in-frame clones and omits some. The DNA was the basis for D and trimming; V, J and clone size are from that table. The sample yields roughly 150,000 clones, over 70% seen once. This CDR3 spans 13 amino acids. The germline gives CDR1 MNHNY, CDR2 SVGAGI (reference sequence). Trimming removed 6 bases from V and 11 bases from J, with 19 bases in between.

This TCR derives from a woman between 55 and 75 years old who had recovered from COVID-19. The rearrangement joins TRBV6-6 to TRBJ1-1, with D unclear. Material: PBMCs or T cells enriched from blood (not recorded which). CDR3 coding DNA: TGTGCCAGCAGCCTTGGGCCCTCAGGTCTCGCTTTCTTT. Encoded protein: CASSLGPSGLAFF.